The 16 T cell receptor beta chains given below trace back to one sample, sequenced in a study of post-analysis software for immune sequencing data (dated by TCRdb to the mid-2010s). These receptors have no known antigen. The method behind the library was PCR. The sequencer listed for this sample is Illumina HiSeq 2500. Unique molecular identifiers were incorporated into TCR beta cDNA libraries to reduce PCR and sequencing biases. Clones were called with MiXCR by TCRdb after fastp trimmed the public reads at Q25, and only in-frame beta chains were retained. Every entry covers one CDR3 protein and lists the most common genes and DNA from its rows. Here the sample has approximately 180,000 distinct CDR3 sequences; roughly 31% occur a single time. About 1.6% of the sample lies in the top ten. Study-wide conclusions, independent of this receptor: Significantly higher frequencies in patients than in controls were found for five TRBV segments, including TRBV5-6, TRBV5-1 and TRBV20-1.

The sequencing input was blood. These receptors came from a girl between 10 and 17 years old with multiple sclerosis.

V gene TRBV9 combines with J gene TRBJ2-2; D possibly uses TRBD1 or TRBD2 (6 bases each). This CDR3 contains 16 residues. Trimming took 0 bases from V and 6 from J, leaving 15 bases between them. Per germline, CDR1 SGDLS and CDR2 YYNGEE. The CDR3 protein is CASSVDGTPGAGELFF. The CDR3 DNA is TGTGCCAGCAGCGTAGACGGGACACCGGGAGCCGGGGAGCTGTTTTTT.

Many counts were recorded for this clonotype. J is TRBJ2-7 and V is TRBV7-9; D perhaps matches TRBD1 (6 bases). Germline V lookup: CDR1 SEHNR, CDR2 FQNEAQ (reference sequence). The CDR3 extends over 13 amino acids. Trimming pared 5 bases from V and 3 bases from J, leaving 11 bases between. The CDR3 region has the DNA TGTGCCAGCAGCCGGGACACCAACTACGAGCAGTACTTC. This translates into CASSRDTNYEQYF.

The chain joins TRBV12-3 or TRBV12-4 to TRBJ2-3, with D possibly matching TRBD2 (6 bases). This CDR3 is built from 15 residues. V lost 3 bases and J 0 bases, leaving 10 bases between the germline ends. The CDR3 bases are TGTGCCAGCAGTTTCCGGGAGACTAGCACAGATACGCAGTATTTT. Residues: CASSFRETSTDTQYF.

This clonotype was seen repeatedly, ten times or more. The chain uses TRBV12-3 or TRBV12-4 and TRBJ2-5, with D possibly being TRBD2 (5 bases). The CDR3 has 14 amino acids. The V end was cut by 5 bases, the J end by 2 bases, with 12 bases between. CDR3 in DNA: TGTGCCAGCAGTCCCCCCGGGATTCAAGAGACCCAGTACTTC. Its translation: CASSPPGIQETQYF.

This clonotype was recorded many times. The chain combines TRBV27 with TRBJ1-2; the D gene is possibly TRBD1 (6 bases). Trimming removed 7 bases at V and 5 bases at J, with 26 bases between. Germline lookup yields CDR1 MNHEY and CDR2 SMNVEV (reference sequence). This CDR3 is built from 17 residues. CDR3 nucleotide sequence: TGTGCCAGCACCACCTTGGGGGGCGGGAAAGCGCTTTATGGCTACACCTTC. This encodes CASTTLGGGKALYGYTF.

This clonotype occurred many times. This chain joins TRBV6-5 and TRBJ2-7; 12 positions match TRBD2. Germline CDR1 is MNHEY and CDR2 is SVGAGI. V trimming: 5 bases; J trimming: 5 bases; junction bases outside the gene matches: 4. CDR3 length equals 14 residues. The CDR3, as DNA: TGTGCCAGCAGTCCGACTAGCGGGAGAAACGAGCAGTACTTC. Protein sequence: CASSPTSGRNEQYF.

This chain joins TRBV28 and TRBJ1-1; D gene unclear. CDR1 MDHEN and CDR2 SYDVKM come from the germline V gene. Trimming shortened V by 5 bases and J by 4 bases, and 14 bases separated the two germline ends. There are 14 residues in the CDR3. The CDR3 DNA is TGTGCCAGCAGTCTCTTAGTCCCGGGCACTGAAGCTTTCTTT. It is translated as CASSLLVPGTEAFF.

The chain uses TRBV10-3 and TRBJ2-1, with TRBD2 identical over 8 bases. Losses at the gene ends were 10 bases for V and 7 bases for J; bases not matched to a gene: 6. This CDR3 is 12 amino acids long. CDR1 and CDR2 (germline): ENHRY, SYGVKD. The CDR3 loop is CATGTSLNEQFF. CDR3 bases: TGTGCCACTGGGACTAGTCTAAATGAGCAGTTCTTC.

This rearrangement joins TRBV5-1 to TRBJ2-1; 10 bases map to TRBD2. The J segment lost 6 bases and the V segment lost 4 bases, leaving 7 bases of the junction unmatched. Germline CDR1 is SGHRS and CDR2 is YFSETQ. The CDR3 has 15 residues. For the CDR3, the DNA is TGCGCCAGCAGCCAGACTAGCGGGTACGGCAATGAGCAGTTCTTC. Amino acids: CASSQTSGYGNEQFF.

This clonotype was found many times. The chain has TRBV12-3 or TRBV12-4 and TRBJ2-7; TRBD1 matches 9 bases. There are 13 residues in the CDR3. The junction had 1 base not matched to a gene; V was cut back by 4 bases and J by 3 bases. Written as DNA, the CDR3 is TGTGCCAGCAGTTCGGGACAGGGCTACGAGCAGTACTTC. Its translation: CASSSGQGYEQYF.

The genes are TRBV10-2 and TRBJ2-1; D not certain. The CDR3 length is 14 residues. Trimming took off 3 bases at V and 1 base at J, with 7 bases between the two ends. Looked up from germline, CDR1 is WSHSY and CDR2 is SAAADI. The CDR3 reads CASSDVASYNEQFF. The CDR3 DNA sequence: TGCGCCAGCAGTGATGTGGCTTCCTACAATGAGCAGTTCTTC.

This clonotype was counted a single time. A much bigger clone sits one base away, suggesting this may be a read error. The V gene is TRBV20-1, the J gene TRBJ2-3; D uncertain. The CDR3 consists of 11 residues. Germline V CDR1 and CDR2: DFQATT, SNEGSKA (reference sequence). Trimming removed 5 bases at V and 6 bases at J, with 9 bases between. The CDR3 bases are TGCAGTGCTCACTCGAAGGATACGCAGTATTTT. Translation gives CSAHSKDTQYF.

The chain has TRBV4-1 and TRBJ1-2; no clear D gene. This CDR3 spans 15 amino acids. Trimming cost V 2 bases and J 4 bases, with 14 bases left between them. The germline V gene has CDR1 MGHRA and CDR2 YSYEKL. This chain's CDR3 is CASSQSKTDLYGYTF. For the CDR3, the DNA is TGCGCCAGCAGCCAATCTAAGACCGACCTCTATGGCTACACCTTC.

This sequence joins TRBV7-3 and TRBJ1-3; D unresolved. The CDR3 is 16 residues long. Germline V gene data show CDR1 as SGHTA and CDR2 as FQGTGA. Between the trimmed V and J ends, which lost 1 base and 0 bases, there was a span of 10 bases. CDR3: CASSLKALFSGNTIYF. The CDR3 coding sequence is TGTGCCAGCAGCTTAAAGGCTCTATTCTCTGGAAACACCATATATTTT. Complete variable domain (other parts from reference TRBV7-3 and TRBJ1-3): GAGVSQTPSNKVTEKGKYVELRCDPISGHTALYWYRQSLGQGPEFLIYFQGTGAADDSGLPNDRFFAVRPEGSVSTLKIQRTERGDSAVYLCASSLKALFSGNTIYFGEGSWLTVV.

The gene calls are TRBV19 and TRBJ2-7; possible D gene TRBD2, 6 bases. The CDR3 consists of 11 residues. Germline loops: CDR1 LNHDA, CDR2 SQIVND (reference sequence). Trimming took off 5 bases at V and 4 bases at J, with 6 bases between the two ends. The CDR3 DNA sequence: TGTGCCAGTAGTGGGAGGTACGAGCAGTACTTC. Translation: CASSGRYEQYF. Combining the CDR3 with reference TRBV19 and TRBJ2-7 gives the whole variable domain DGGITQSPKYLFRKEGQNVTLSCEQNLNHDAMYWYRQDPGQGLRLIYYSQIVNDFQKGDIAEGYSVSREKKESFPLTVTSAQKNPTAFYLCASSGRYEQYFGPGTRLTVT.

CDR3 DNA: TGTGCCAGCAGGAACGGGGAGGATCAGCCCCAGCATTTT. Protein: CASRNGEDQPQHF. The chain carries TRBV6-1 and TRBJ1-5; no clear D gene. V lost 6 bases, J lost 5 bases, and 11 bases lay in between. This CDR3 spans 13 amino acids. CDR1 MNHNS and CDR2 SASEGT come from the germline V gene.